The 25 T cell receptor beta chains below come from one sample, sequenced in a study of blood T cell repertoires in COVID-19. Profiling relied on immunoSEQ multiplex PCR, and the TCRdb table lists in-frame clones only, not all of them. The sample includes nearly 300,000 clones, 70% to 90% seen only once; the top ten take under 8%. The source material was peripheral blood. Receptors originate from a woman aged 25 to 39 who had recovered from COVID-19.

This chain uses TRBV19 with TRBJ1-4, with no clear D. CDR1 LNHDA and CDR2 SQIVND come from the germline V gene (reference sequence). The V end lost 8 bases, the J end lost 7 bases, and 14 bases lay between the germline ends. This CDR3 comprises 13 residues. CDR3 sequence reads: CASGRGPSEKLFF. The CDR3 bases are TGTGCCAGTGGCCGTGGGCCCTCTGAAAAACTGTTTTTT.

The CDR3 loop is CASSPQQGTEQFF. DNA of the CDR3: TGTGCCAGCAGCCCCCAACAGGGGACTGAGCAGTTCTTC. The chain joins TRBV7-2 to TRBJ2-1, with TRBD1 matching over 7 bases. This CDR3 region has 13 residues. The V gene's germline CDR1 is SGHTA and CDR2 FQGNSA. Germline trimming cut 5 bases from V and 9 bases from J; bases unmatched to any gene: 7. Drawing the rest from reference TRBV7-2 and TRBJ2-1, the complete variable domain is GAGVSQSPSNKVTEKGKDVELRCDPISGHTALYWYRQSLGQGLEFLIYFQGNSAPDKSGLPSDRFSAERTGGSVSTLTIQRTQQEDSAVYLCASSPQQGTEQFFGPGTRLTVL.

This CDR3 reads CASSSDYPYNSPLHF. CDR3 sequence (DNA): TGTGCCAGCAGTTCTGACTACCCCTATAATTCACCCCTCCACTTT. V is TRBV28 and J is TRBJ1-6; D is uncertain. V was trimmed by 4 bases and J by 2 bases, leaving 9 bases between them. The CDR3 is 15 amino acids. Germline-derived CDR1 and CDR2 are MDHEN and SYDVKM.

J is TRBJ2-1 and V is TRBV9; 12 bases are a match to TRBD2. Germline values: CDR1 SGDLS, CDR2 YYNGEE. CDR3 length: 15 amino acids. The trim removed 3 bases at V and 7 bases at J, leaving 5 bases unmatched. CDR3 bases: TGTGCCAGCAGCGGGGGGGGACTAGCGGGTAATGAGCAGTTCTTC. Protein sequence: CASSGGGLAGNEQFF.

Written as DNA, the CDR3 is TGTGCCAGTAGGACAGGGGGGAATTCACCCCTCCACTTT. This codes for CASRTGGNSPLHF. J is TRBJ1-6 and V is TRBV19; 9 bases fit TRBD1. With 6 bases clipped from V and 7 bases from J, the junction kept 1 base outside the gene matches. The germline V gene encodes CDR1 LNHDA and CDR2 SQIVND (reference sequence). The CDR3 has 13 residues.

V is TRBV19 and J is TRBJ2-7, with 8 bases fitting TRBD2. V lost 8 bases and J lost 0; bases outside the gene matches: 6. CDR1 and CDR2 (germline): LNHDA, SQIVND (reference sequence). This CDR3 has 14 residues. CDR3 amino acids: CASSSSGGSYEQYF. The DNA of the CDR3 is TGTGCCAGTTCTAGCAGCGGGGGCTCCTACGAGCAGTACTTC.

J is TRBJ1-6 and V is TRBV18; possibly TRBD1 for D (5 bases). CDR3 length: 14 residues. From germline, CDR1 is KGHSH and CDR2 LQKENI. Trimming left V 3 bases short and J 10 bases short, with 13 bases between. The CDR3 region has the DNA TGTGCCAGCTCACCGGACGAAGGGGAATCACCCCTCCACTTT. It yields the protein CASSPDEGESPLHF.

The sample holds a few counts of this clone. This chain joins TRBV7-9 and TRBJ2-2; 9 nucleotides align to TRBD2. CDR3 size: 16 residues. The J segment lost 4 bases and the V segment lost 1 base, leaving 4 bases of the junction unmatched. Germline assignment: CDR1 SEHNR and CDR2 FQNEAQ (reference sequence). This chain's CDR3 is CASSLVTSGPTGELFF. CDR3 nucleotides: TGTGCCAGCAGCTTAGTTACTAGCGGGCCCACCGGGGAGCTGTTTTTT.

V is TRBV10-3 and J is TRBJ2-1; 7 bases are shared with TRBD2. The CDR3 sequence is 14 residues long. Germline trimming cut 3 bases from V and 3 bases from J; bases unmatched to any gene: 2. Per germline, CDR1 ENHRY and CDR2 SYGVKD. The CDR3 region has the DNA TGTGCCATCAGTGACTCGGGGGGCTACAATGAGCAGTTCTTC. Translated: CAISDSGGYNEQFF.

The chain combines TRBV10-3 with TRBJ2-6, with 9 bases lining up with TRBD1. CDR1 is ENHRY, CDR2 SYGVKD, per germline. The V segment lost 11 bases and the J segment 2 bases; nucleotides outside the gene matches: 16. The CDR3 length is 18 residues. Written as DNA, the CDR3 is TGTGCCTCCTCGATGGCCGGGACAGGGAAAACTGGGGCCAACGTCCTGACTTTC. Encoded protein: CASSMAGTGKTGANVLTF.

The chain couples TRBV7-9 to TRBJ2-1; a possible D gene is TRBD2 (7 bases). The germline V gene encodes CDR1 SEHNR and CDR2 FQNEAQ (reference sequence). This CDR3 contains 15 residues. V was cut by 5 bases and J by 7 bases, with 18 bases left in between. The CDR3 region is CASSLRGGGVNEQFF. DNA of the CDR3: TGTGCCAGCAGCCTAAGGGGGGGCGGTGTAAATGAGCAGTTCTTC. Full variable domain (rest looked up from reference TRBV7-9 and TRBJ2-1): DTGVSQNPRHKITKRGQNVTFRCDPISEHNRLYWYRQTLGQGPEFLTYFQNEAQLEKSRLLSDRFSAERPKGSFSTLEIQRTEQGDSAMYLCASSLRGGGVNEQFFGPGTRLTVL.

CDR3 coding DNA: TGCGCCAGCAGCTTTACCACAGGGGAGCCTAACTACGAGCAGTACTTC. Translated, it gives CASSFTTGEPNYEQYF. V and J are TRBV4-3 and TRBJ2-7; 7 nucleotides agree with TRBD1. Trimming cost V 5 bases and J 3 bases; bases outside gene matches: 13. This CDR3 has 16 amino acids. Germline values: CDR1 LGHNA, CDR2 YSLEER.

The chain carries TRBV5-6 and TRBJ2-3; 13 bases map to TRBD2. V shed 2 bases, J shed 2 bases, and the junction held 8 bases outside the gene matches. CDR3 length equals 18 residues. The germline V gene encodes CDR1 SGHDT and CDR2 YYEEEE. This CDR3 reads CASSFGLAGAVDTDTQYF. Written as DNA, the CDR3 is TGTGCCAGCAGCTTTGGACTAGCGGGGGCCGTGGACACAGATACGCAGTATTTT.

The genes are TRBV15 and TRBJ2-2, with 8 bases aligning to TRBD1. Germline V lookup: CDR1 LNHNV, CDR2 YYDKDF (reference sequence). The CDR3 is 15 amino acids. V was pared by 3 bases and J by 2 bases, with 2 bases of the junction left unmatched. Here the CDR3 DNA reads TGTGCCACCAGCAGCGGACAGGGAAACACCGGGGAGCTGTTTTTT. Translating it yields CATSSGQGNTGELFF.

This chain uses TRBV7-2 with TRBJ2-1, with 7 bases fitting TRBD2. This CDR3 is 15 amino acids long. The J segment lost 2 bases and the V segment lost 3 bases, leaving 4 bases of the junction unmatched. Germline assignment: CDR1 SGHTA and CDR2 FQGNSA. CDR3 DNA: TGTGCCAGCAGCTTTAGCGGGTCCCCCTACAATGAGCAGTTCTTC. Its protein is CASSFSGSPYNEQFF.

The J gene is TRBJ1-4, the V gene TRBV19; 9 bases agree with TRBD1. Looked up from germline, CDR1 is LNHDA and CDR2 is SQIVND (reference sequence). Unmatched junction bases numbered 18, after V lost 9 bases and J lost 7 bases. The CDR3 sequence is 17 residues long. The CDR3 region is CASAGTGLPGGGEKLFF. In nucleotides, the CDR3 is TGTGCCAGCGCCGGGACAGGGCTTCCAGGGGGGGGTGAAAAACTGTTTTTT.

This chain joins TRBV13 and TRBJ2-5, with TRBD1 matching over 7 bases. CDR1 is PRHDT, CDR2 FYEKMQ, per germline (reference sequence). V was clipped by 5 bases and J by 0 bases; unmatched bases: 6. The CDR3 is 15 amino acids. The CDR3 loop reads CASSIRQGNQETQYF. The DNA for the CDR3 is TGTGCCAGCAGCATAAGACAGGGAAACCAAGAGACCCAGTACTTC.

As DNA, the CDR3 is TGTGCCAGCAGTTTCTCAGCGGGCAATGAGCAGTTCTTC. Translation: CASSFSAGNEQFF. This chain uses TRBV11-3 with TRBJ2-1, with a possible D match to TRBD2 (6 bases). The germline CDR1 and CDR2 sequences are SGHNT and YENEEA. Deletions cut 6 bases from V and 6 bases from J, with 12 bases between. This CDR3 has 13 amino acids.

The chain couples TRBV2 to TRBJ2-5; TRBD1 might be the D (6 bases). Trimming removed 1 base at V and 3 bases at J, with 15 bases between. The CDR3 spans 16 residues. The germline CDR1 and CDR2 sequences are SNHLY and FYNNEI. CDR3 coding DNA: TGTGCCAGCAGTGAAGGCCCAAAACAGGGAAAAGAGACCCAGTACTTC. Encoded protein: CASSEGPKQGKETQYF.

The chain combines TRBV6-5 with TRBJ1-5, with 9 bases identical to TRBD1. CDR3 length equals 14 residues. Trimming took 6 bases from V and 4 from J; bases not matched to a gene: 4. The germline V gene has CDR1 MNHEY and CDR2 SVGAGI. CDR3 sequence reads: CASRSGTGNQPQHF. The CDR3 bases are TGTGCCAGCAGGTCCGGGACAGGGAATCAGCCCCAGCATTTT.

The chain couples TRBV2 to TRBJ2-5; 7 bases are a match to TRBD1. With V trimmed by 7 bases and J by 2 bases, 10 bases remained unmatched. Germline lookup yields CDR1 SNHLY and CDR2 FYNNEI. The CDR3 runs 15 residues. The CDR3 is CASNAVEGAQETQYF. The CDR3 DNA sequence: TGTGCCAGCAACGCCGTCGAGGGGGCACAAGAGACCCAGTACTTC.

This clone showed up just a few times. The chain is built from TRBV4-2 and TRBJ2-2; 11 bases line up with TRBD2. Germline CDR1 reads LGHNA; CDR2 reads YNFKEQ. Trimming took 3 bases from V and 4 from J; bases not matched to a gene: 4. This CDR3 comprises 16 residues. CDR3 protein: CASSHFSGGATGELFF. The DNA of the CDR3 is TGTGCCAGCAGCCACTTTAGCGGGGGGGCCACCGGGGAGCTGTTTTTT.

V usage is TRBV9 and J usage is TRBJ1-2; possibly TRBD1 for D (6 bases). Germline CDR1 reads SGDLS; CDR2 reads YYNGEE. This CDR3 has 15 amino acids. V lost 9 bases, J lost 6 bases, and 24 bases lay in between. The CDR3 loop reads CATSGVGGMVNGYTF. The CDR3 nucleotides read TGTGCCACTTCAGGAGTAGGGGGAATGGTTAATGGCTACACCTTC. The whole variable domain, remainder taken from reference TRBV9 and TRBJ1-2, is DSGVTQTPKHLITATGQRVTLRCSPRSGDLSVYWYQQSLDQGLQFLIQYYNGEERAKGNILERFSAQQFPDLHSELNLSSLELGDSALYFCATSGVGGMVNGYTFGSGTRLTVV.

The gene calls are TRBV5-1 and TRBJ1-4; tentatively, D is TRBD1 (5 bases). The CDR3 sequence is 14 residues long. CDR1 and CDR2 (germline): SGHRS, YFSETQ. Trimming removed 3 bases at V and 1 base at J, with 7 bases between. Here the CDR3 DNA reads TGCGCCAGCAGCTCGGGGGAAACTAATGAAAAACTGTTTTTT. As protein: CASSSGETNEKLFF.

The CDR3 here is CASKGLYQETQYF. The CDR3 coding sequence is TGTGCCTCCAAAGGACTATACCAAGAGACCCAGTACTTC. The rearrangement joins TRBV28 to TRBJ2-5; possible D gene TRBD2, 6 bases. V was pared by 11 bases and J by 0 bases, with 13 bases between. The CDR3 consists of 13 residues. Germline loops: CDR1 MDHEN, CDR2 SYDVKM.